The clone carrying this T cell receptor beta chain was observed a few times. The data were taken from a study of T-cell memory formation after mild COVID-19. The ends lost 4 bases at V and 5 bases at J; junction bases unmatched: 8. The length of the CDR3 is 15 residues. One entry per CDR3 protein, called by TCRdb with MiXCR from the 5' RACE reads. Of about 430,000 distinct CDR3 sequences listed, roughly 18% were seen once; the top ten hold roughly 21%. V gene TRBV12-3 or TRBV12-4 combines with J gene TRBJ1-1; 9 bases are shared with TRBD1. Material: PBMCs or a T cell subset sorted from them (not recorded which). The clonotype comes from a man younger than 35 who had mild COVID-19 (a few samples of this study predate the infection). Cell type and time point are not known. The CDR3 spells CASSWSGTGRTEAFF. CDR3 bases: TGTGCCAGCAGTTGGTCCGGGACAGGGAGAACTGAAGCTTTCTTT.